The 8 T cell receptor beta chains below were found in one sample sequenced in a study of T cell responses to AZD1222 COVID-19 vaccine. Produced via immunoSEQ multiplex PCR; TCRdb's table is partial and in-frame only. Of 90,000 to 130,000 clones listed, around 90% are singletons. Sequencing used peripheral blood, obtained on day 0 of AZD1222 vaccination. The receptor source for this set is an adult in good health.

The rearrangement uses TRBV19 and TRBJ1-2, with 8 bases identical to TRBD1. The CDR3 runs 15 residues. V lost 0 bases, J lost 3 bases, and 3 bases stayed unmatched. CDR1 LNHDA and CDR2 SQIVND come from the germline V gene (reference sequence). CDR3 protein: CASSIEDRGHYGYTF. CDR3 sequence (DNA): TGTGCCAGTAGTATAGAAGACAGGGGACACTATGGCTACACCTTC.

J is TRBJ1-6 and V is TRBV30; D not certain. Trimming took 6 bases from V and 0 from J, leaving 6 bases between them. The germline V gene encodes CDR1 GTSNPN and CDR2 SVGIG (reference sequence). The CDR3 sequence is 13 residues long. The CDR3 DNA reads as TGTGCCTGTGCCGGCTCCTATAATTCACCCCTCCACTTT. It specifies CACAGSYNSPLHF.

This chain uses TRBV11-3 with TRBJ2-1; D may be TRBD2 (5 bases). In germline, CDR1 is SGHNT, CDR2 YENEEA. The CDR3 consists of 14 residues. Trimming left V 3 bases short and J 3 bases short, with 9 bases between. CDR3 amino acids: CASSFAGNYNEQFF. The CDR3 DNA reads as TGTGCCAGCAGCTTCGCGGGCAACTACAATGAGCAGTTCTTC.

CDR3: CASSQSNYGYTF. The DNA of the CDR3 is TGCGCCAGCAGCCAGAGTAACTATGGCTACACCTTC. The chain carries TRBV5-1 and TRBJ1-2; D gene ambiguous. V gave up 4 bases and J gave up 1 base, with 5 bases separating them. The length of the CDR3 is 12 residues. CDR1 is SGHRS and CDR2 is YFSETQ in the germline V gene.

The chain employs TRBV28 and TRBJ2-1, with a possible D match to TRBD2 (5 bases). Germline V gene data show CDR1 as MDHEN and CDR2 as SYDVKM. The CDR3 is made up of 15 amino acids. The V gene lost 4 bases and the J gene lost 6 bases, with 16 bases spanning the gap. The CDR3 coding sequence is TGTGCCAGCAGTTCCCCGGGGTCCGCTACCAATGAGCAGTTCTTC. Its protein is CASSSPGSATNEQFF.

The chain uses TRBV7-9 and TRBJ1-1; no definite D call. The V end lost 7 bases, the J end lost 1 base, and 13 bases lay between the germline ends. Germline-derived CDR1 and CDR2 are SEHNR and FQNEAQ (reference sequence). The CDR3 length is 14 residues. The CDR3 loop is CASTFTVQNTEAFF. CDR3 nucleotides: TGTGCCAGCACCTTTACAGTCCAGAACACTGAAGCTTTCTTT.

This clone has just one count. The V and J genes are TRBV7-9 and TRBJ2-2, with a tentative D call TRBD2 (6 bases). The ends were cut back, 7 bases at V and 2 bases at J, with 11 bases in the middle. The CDR3 runs 14 residues. Germline CDR1 is SEHNR and CDR2 is FQNEAQ (reference sequence). In DNA form, the CDR3 reads TGTGCCAGCAAGGGGACTTCTAACACCGGGGAGCTGTTTTTT. Translating gives CASKGTSNTGELFF. Complete variable domain (other parts from reference TRBV7-9 and TRBJ2-2): DTGVSQNPRHKITKRGQNVTFRCDPISEHNRLYWYRQTLGQGPEFLTYFQNEAQLEKSRLLSDRFSAERPKGSFSTLEIQRTEQGDSAMYLCASKGTSNTGELFFGEGSRLTVL.

The chain joins TRBV6-5 to TRBJ1-1, with D tentatively TRBD1 (5 bases). The germline gives CDR1 MNHEY, CDR2 SVGAGI. The CDR3 loop spans 14 amino acids. V lost 4 bases to trimming and J lost 1 base, with 10 bases between them. The CDR3 loop reads CASSLTVENTEAFF. Written as DNA, the CDR3 is TGTGCCAGCAGTTTGACAGTGGAGAACACTGAAGCTTTCTTT.